This T cell receptor beta chain derives from a study of shared clonotypes between healthy human individuals. Profiling relied on immunoSEQ multiplex PCR, and the TCRdb table lists in-frame clones only, not all of them. Among about 520,000 clones listed, 81% were seen once. Germline V CDR1 and CDR2: SGHAT, FQNNGV. The length of the CDR3 is 13 residues. The ends were cut back, 1 base at V and 6 bases at J, with 10 bases in the middle. For this clone: At the DNA level, this CDR3 is encoded by other sequences in the same sample as well.

Material for sequencing was PBMCs. This TCR came from a woman between 40 and 50 years old in good health. Some clones in this sample may be carry-over from other donors' samples. The genes are TRBV11-2 and TRBJ2-7, with D possibly TRBD2 on 7 matching bases. In nucleotides, the CDR3 is TGTGCCAGCAGCTTAGTGGGAGGGGGCGAGCAGTACTTC. Its protein product is CASSLVGGGEQYF. Full variable domain (outside the CDR3, taken from reference TRBV11-2 and TRBJ2-7): EAGVAQSPRYKIIEKRQSVAFWCNPISGHATLYWYQQILGQGPKLLIQFQNNGVVDDSQLPKDRFSAERLKGVDSTLKIQPAKLEDSAVYLCASSLVGGGEQYFGPGTRLTVT.